This TCR beta chain was obtained from a study of identical twins. General study results and limits: Among beta out-of-frame sequences, excess sharing between twins appeared weaker. Models predicted too little out-of-frame TCR alpha sharing in monozygotic twins. Conclusions came from cross-sectional statistical analysis, not from following the same donors.

All donors were healthy, and all were Caucasian. MiXCR was run by TCRdb on the 5' RACE reads, yielding one entry per CDR3 protein. The sample lists under 500,000 distinct CDR3 sequences; over 11% were seen once. Trimming at V came to 4 bases and at J to 3 bases, leaving 5 bases not matched to a gene. The germline gives CDR1 SGDLS, CDR2 YYNGEE. The CDR3 length is 14 residues. This clonotype was recorded at least ten times. Antigen: not known. This sample also appeared in a second study, on yellow fever vaccine responses in identical twins.

The sample taken for sequencing was CD4+ T cells sorted from blood. The TCR originated in a woman aged 18-35 years in good health. The chain combines TRBV9 with TRBJ2-7; 9 nucleotides line up with TRBD1. DNA of the CDR3: TGTGCCAGCAGCAAAACAGGGGGCGTCTACGAGCAGTACTTC. It translates to CASSKTGGVYEQYF.